This T cell receptor beta chain was profiled in a study of T cell responses to AZD1222 COVID-19 vaccine. The CDR3 consists of 15 residues. V was cut by 0 bases and J by 5 bases, with 13 bases left in between. CDR1 and CDR2 (germline): SSHAT, FNYEAQ (reference sequence). Study-wide results and limits: Reportedly, nearly half the spike-specific TCRs target unmutated variant regions. Spike was spanned by vaccine-associated CD4 TCRs, which were dominant at 160-218 and 743-854. No repertoire was sampled before or during the peak T cell response, only after it. Seropositive AZD1222 recipients at baseline numbered only five or six.

Measured with immunoSEQ multiplex PCR; TCRdb has only the in-frame clones, and not every one. The table includes 180,000 or so clones, about 89% detected once. In the case of this clone: As yet, its antigen is unknown.

This chain uses TRBV7-7 with TRBJ2-5; no clear D. The sequence came from an adult in good health. The material was peripheral blood, obtained on day 0 of AZD1222 vaccination. The DNA for the CDR3 is TGTGCCAGCAGCTTAGCGATAGGGTTCCAGGAGACCCAGTACTTC. Its translation: CASSLAIGFQETQYF.